The clone carrying this T cell receptor beta chain was counted ten times or more. Antigen specificity is unknown. The data were taken from a study of T cells in Graves' hyperthyroidism and ophthalmopathy. Study overall: The initial diagnosis was the point when peripheral blood was collected, ahead of any treatment.

Study observations and caveats: In the blood, most expanded thyroid clonotypes above 0.001 appeared as well. In simple terms, a model built on 13 V-J features told ophthalmopathy apart from stable hyperthyroidism.

Amplified TCR beta CDR3 regions came from RNA transcripts. Carried out on the TCR CDR3, a first-round RT-PCR used the HTBI primer set. TCRdb re-analysed the multiplex PCR reads in MiXCR, keeping a single row per CDR3 protein. The sample lists about 500,000 distinct CDR3 sequences, roughly 15% occurring once. Germline lookup yields CDR1 MNHNS and CDR2 SASEGT. The V end lost 6 bases, the J end lost 2 bases, and 4 bases lay between the germline ends. The CDR3 is 11 amino acids. The sequencing sample was made of blood. V is TRBV6-1 and J is TRBJ1-2; D is ambiguous. This clonotype was sampled from a woman in her 30s with Graves' ophthalmopathy. The CDR3 DNA sequence: TGTGCCAGCAGGCTAAACTATGGCTACACCTTC. Translated, it gives CASRLNYGYTF.